The clone carrying this T cell receptor (beta chain) was seen ten or more times. Every donor was a healthy Caucasian. The data belong to a study of identical twins. TCRdb used MiXCR to reprocess the 5' RACE reads, holding one entry per CDR3 protein. Here the sample spans under 300,000 distinct CDR3 sequences, about 8.3% being singletons. V shed 3 bases and J shed 2 bases, with 10 bases lying between them. Per germline, CDR1 SGHTA and CDR2 FQGTGA. The CDR3 runs 14 residues. In addition, the sample was reused for a study of yellow fever vaccine responses in identical twins.

The sequence came from a woman between 18 and 29 years old in good health. This chain connects TRBV7-3 to TRBJ1-2; tentatively, D is TRBD1 (6 bases). The sequenced material came from CD8+ T cells sorted from blood. The CDR3 DNA follows: TGTGCCAGCAGCTTGGGCAGGGGAAACTATGGCTACACCTTC. Translating it yields CASSLGRGNYGYTF.